This record concerns one T cell receptor (beta chain) sequence. Its antigen is unknown. Relapse after autologous stem cell transplantation occurred in every patient, and brentuximab vedotin exposure varied. The CDR3 has 18 residues. Trimming cost V 5 bases and J 3 bases, with 23 bases left between them. Looked up from germline, CDR1 is MNHEY and CDR2 is SMNVEV (reference sequence). The data were obtained in a study of PD-1 blockade in classical Hodgkin lymphoma. Study observations and caveats: Diminished baseline TCR diversity has been reported in newly diagnosed patients relative to healthy donors. A significant rise in TCR diversity was seen by C4D1 for CD4+ cells but not for CD8+ cells. Before treatment, complete responders showed about the same diversity as newly diagnosed patients.

Some clones are missing from TCRdb's copy, which holds only in-frame ones; the method was immunoSEQ multiplex PCR. The sample includes around 26,000 clones, about 74% of them seen just once. The clonotype comes from a human donor with classical Hodgkin lymphoma. The chain is built from TRBV27 and TRBJ2-1, with D possibly being TRBD2 (6 bases). The sequenced sample was peripheral blood mononuclear cells (PBMCs), obtained before the second cycle of nivolumab. The CDR3 DNA sequence: TGTGCCAGCAGTCAGCAGGGAATAGCGGTGGGTCTCTACAATGAGCAGTTCTTC. It translates to CASSQQGIAVGLYNEQFF.